Here is one T cell receptor (beta chain) with its context. Its antigen is unknown. Healthy Caucasian individuals made up all the donors. TCRdb fed the 5' RACE reads into MiXCR, producing one record per CDR3 protein. The sample has about 920,000 distinct CDR3 sequences, 9% to 15% seen once. This specimen comes from a study of identical twins. Study outcomes and limitations: Monozygotic twins shared more out-of-frame TCR alpha than recombination models predicted. Analyses of zero insertions could, in part, be confounded by invariant MAIT and iNKT cells. Insertions were reduced in abundant cord blood beta clonotypes but not in memory repertoires.

The CDR3 loop spans 18 amino acids. Trimming stripped 2 bases from V and 5 bases from J, with 23 bases between. These data were likewise used in another study, on yellow fever vaccine responses in identical twins.

J is TRBJ2-3 and V is TRBV12-3 or TRBV12-4; D might be TRBD2 (5 bases). This TCR came from a woman in her late teens or twenties in good health. The sequenced material came from PBMCs. CDR3 amino acids: CASSLRGNPGSDGDTQYF. The CDR3 coding sequence is TGTGCCAGCAGTTTACGAGGGAACCCCGGCTCGGATGGAGATACGCAGTATTTT.